Presented here are 14 T cell receptor beta chains from one specimen sequenced in a study of tumor-infiltrating lymphocytes in primary liver carcinoma. With a constant-region primer, TCR beta cDNA was made from approximately 500 ng of total RNA. Employing slightly modified ARM-PCR, three nested multiplex PCR rounds were run, and these gave rise to the TCR beta libraries. Researchers ran the first two PCR rounds for approximately 9 cycles each with TRBV1-TRBV30 forward primers and a C-beta reverse primer. TCRdb re-derived calls from the multiplex PCR reads in MiXCR, one entry per CDR3 protein. The repertoire includes about 310,000 distinct CDR3 sequences, about 50% of them detected once, and about a sixth sits in the top ten. Blood RNA came from unsorted whole blood; germline DNA was also extracted. Sequenced material: peripheral blood. Source of these receptors: a woman under 40 with primary liver carcinoma and hepatitis B virus infection.

CDR3 loop: CASIAPGQGAFRGAFF. As DNA, the CDR3 is TGTGCCAGCATTGCACCTGGACAGGGGGCATTCAGGGGTGCTTTCTTT. V and J are TRBV6-6 and TRBJ1-1; 11 nucleotides match TRBD1. The CDR3 totals 16 residues. Trimming removed 7 bases from V and 11 bases from J; junction bases left unmatched: 18. The germline gives CDR1 MNHNY, CDR2 SVGAGI (reference sequence).

Regarding this clonotype: One end of the junction is discordant with germline, which a read error may explain. The chain is built from TRBV11-3 and TRBJ2-7, with D unresolved. The CDR3 is made up of 14 amino acids. In germline, CDR1 is SGHNT, CDR2 YENEEA. The CDR3 region has the DNA TGTGCCAGCAGCTTAGAGGGCCTTACATACGCGCAGTACTTC. Amino acid sequence: CASSLEGLTYAQYF. The full variable domain, completed using reference TRBV11-3 and TRBJ2-7, is EAGVVQSPRYKIIEKKQPVAFWCNPISGHNTLYWYLQNLGQGPELLIRYENEEAVDDSQLPKDRFSAERLKGVDSTLKIQPAELGDSAVYLCASSLEGLTYAQYFGPGTRLTVT.

Details on this clonotype: One end of the junction is discordant with germline, which a read error may explain. The V gene is TRBV14, the J gene TRBJ1-1; D remains unclear. The germline gives CDR1 SGHDN, CDR2 FVKESK. The CDR3 runs to 13 residues. In DNA form, the CDR3 reads TGTACCAGCAGCCAAGAAAGGGTGACTGAAGCTTTCTTT. This gives the protein CTSSQERVTEAFF.

This clonotype appeared many times. The chain employs TRBV6-6 and TRBJ1-5; 8 bases agree with TRBD1. The V and J ends lost 4 bases and 9 bases, in that order; junction bases with no gene match: 5. The CDR3 runs to 13 residues. The germline gives CDR1 MNHNY, CDR2 SVGAGI (reference sequence). CDR3 DNA: TGTGCCAGCAGTTCGGCAGGGGGCTCGCCCCAGCATTTT. Protein sequence: CASSSAGGSPQHF.

This clonotype was detected only once. An end of the junction does not agree with germline; a read error may underlie this. This chain uses TRBV4-2 with TRBJ2-3; 9 nucleotides match TRBD2. The V gene's germline CDR1 is LGHNA and CDR2 YNFKEQ. This CDR3 spans 14 amino acids. CDR3 sequence (DNA): TGTGCCAGCACCCAAAGCGGGAGGACAGGTACGCAGTATTTT. Its protein is CASTQSGRTGTQYF.

Notes on this clonotype: The junction differs from germline at one of its ends, possibly a read error. The CDR3 protein is CASSFSLGGLDERYF. The CDR3, as DNA: TGTGCCAGCAGCTTTTCCCTCGGGGGCCTGGACGAGCGGTACTTC. The chain has TRBV5-6 and TRBJ2-7; the D gene could be TRBD1 or TRBD2 (6 bases each). This CDR3 is built from 15 residues. The germline gives CDR1 SGHDT, CDR2 YYEEEE.

DNA for the CDR3: TGTGCCAGCAGTTACTGGGGGGGGACTAGCGGGACAGATACGCAGTATTTT. Its translation: CASSYWGGTSGTDTQYF. The chain employs TRBV6-5 and TRBJ2-3; 12 bases line up with TRBD2. This CDR3 is built from 17 residues. The germline V gene encodes CDR1 MNHEY and CDR2 SVGAGI. Trimming took 1 base from V and 3 from J; bases not matched to a gene: 5.

In the case of this clonotype: The junction differs from germline at one of its ends, possibly a read error. The V gene is TRBV11-2, the J gene TRBJ2-1; TRBD1 matches 7 bases. Germline CDR1 is SGHAT and CDR2 is FQNNGV. CDR3 length: 17 residues. Here the CDR3 DNA reads TGTACCAGCAGCTTAGTCCTTGGGGGACAGACTTACAATGAGCAGTTCTTC. It encodes CTSSLVLGGQTYNEQFF.

As concerns this clonotype: With a much larger clone just one base away, this may be a read error. V and J are TRBV10-3 and TRBJ2-1; TRBD2 might be the D (6 bases). V was cut by 0 bases and J by 6 bases, with 12 bases left in between. CDR3 length: 15 residues. CDR1 is ENHRY and CDR2 is SYGVKD in the germline V gene. The CDR3 DNA sequence: TGTGCCATCAGTGAGTCGCACGGGGGAACCAATGAGCAGTTCTTC. It codes for CAISESHGGTNEQFF.

This clonotype showed up just a few times. The V and J genes are TRBV4-2 and TRBJ1-5; tentative D call: TRBD1 (5 bases). The germline CDR1 and CDR2 sequences are LGHNA and YNFKEQ. This CDR3 is 17 amino acids long. Between the trimmed V and J ends, which lost 1 base and 7 bases, there was a span of 20 bases. The CDR3 DNA follows: TGTGCCAGCAGCCAAGTCGAATCGGGCAGGGTTCTCCAGCCCCAGCATTTT. This sequence encodes CASSQVESGRVLQPQHF.

Regarding this clonotype: A much larger clone lies a single base off, so this may be a read error. Because it lacks the conserved phenylalanine or tryptophan at the end, this CDR3 is likely a read error. The chain is built from TRBV12-3 or TRBV12-4 and TRBJ2-1; 8 positions match TRBD1. With V trimmed by 2 bases and J by 7 bases, 10 bases remained unmatched. The CDR3 contains 16 residues. The CDR3 here is CASSLIMTGVQNEQFI. The CDR3 region has the DNA TGTGCCAGCAGTTTAATAATGACAGGGGTACAGAATGAGCAGTTCATC.

With respect to this clonotype: One junction end does not reproduce the germline sequence, and a read error may be involved. The V and J genes are TRBV11-2 and TRBJ1-4; 10 bases line up with TRBD1. The CDR3 is 16 residues long. In germline, CDR1 is SGHAT, CDR2 FQNNGV. This CDR3 reads CANSFDRGPGFEKLFF. The CDR3 region has the DNA TGTGCCAACAGCTTCGACAGGGGGCCGGGATTCGAAAAACTGTTTTTT.

This clonotype was detected only a few times. The V call is TRBV28, the J call TRBJ2-4; D unclear. Germline CDR1 reads MDHEN; CDR2 reads SYDVKM. V shed 6 bases and J shed 0 bases, with 6 bases lying between them. CDR3 size: 13 residues. The CDR3: CASRRLAKNIQYF. CDR3 in DNA: TGTGCCAGCAGGCGGTTAGCCAAAAACATTCAGTACTTC.

Concerning this clonotype: The conserved phenylalanine or tryptophan is not found at the CDR3 terminus, so this likely reflects a read error. The CDR3 DNA is TGCGCCAGCGGCCAACCCCTGATAGGGCATGGCTTGGCGTACGAGCAGTACCTC. This translates into CASGQPLIGHGLAYEQYL. The V gene is TRBV4-3, the J gene TRBJ2-7; D not certain. Germline assignment: CDR1 LGHNA and CDR2 YSLEER. The CDR3 covers 18 residues.